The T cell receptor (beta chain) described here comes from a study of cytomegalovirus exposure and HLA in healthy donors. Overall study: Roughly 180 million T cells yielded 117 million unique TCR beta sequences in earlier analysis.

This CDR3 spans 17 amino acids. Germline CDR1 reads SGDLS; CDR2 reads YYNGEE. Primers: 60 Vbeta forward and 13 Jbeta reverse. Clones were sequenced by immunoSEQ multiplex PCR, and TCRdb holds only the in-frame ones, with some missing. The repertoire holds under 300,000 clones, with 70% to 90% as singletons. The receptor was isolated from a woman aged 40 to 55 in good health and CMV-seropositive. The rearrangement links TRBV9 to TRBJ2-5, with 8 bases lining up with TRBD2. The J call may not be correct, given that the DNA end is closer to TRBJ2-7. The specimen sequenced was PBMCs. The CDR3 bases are TGTGCCAGCAGCGTAGAAGACAGCGGGAGAGTGAGCTACGAGCAGTACTTC. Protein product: CASSVEDSGRVSYEQYF.